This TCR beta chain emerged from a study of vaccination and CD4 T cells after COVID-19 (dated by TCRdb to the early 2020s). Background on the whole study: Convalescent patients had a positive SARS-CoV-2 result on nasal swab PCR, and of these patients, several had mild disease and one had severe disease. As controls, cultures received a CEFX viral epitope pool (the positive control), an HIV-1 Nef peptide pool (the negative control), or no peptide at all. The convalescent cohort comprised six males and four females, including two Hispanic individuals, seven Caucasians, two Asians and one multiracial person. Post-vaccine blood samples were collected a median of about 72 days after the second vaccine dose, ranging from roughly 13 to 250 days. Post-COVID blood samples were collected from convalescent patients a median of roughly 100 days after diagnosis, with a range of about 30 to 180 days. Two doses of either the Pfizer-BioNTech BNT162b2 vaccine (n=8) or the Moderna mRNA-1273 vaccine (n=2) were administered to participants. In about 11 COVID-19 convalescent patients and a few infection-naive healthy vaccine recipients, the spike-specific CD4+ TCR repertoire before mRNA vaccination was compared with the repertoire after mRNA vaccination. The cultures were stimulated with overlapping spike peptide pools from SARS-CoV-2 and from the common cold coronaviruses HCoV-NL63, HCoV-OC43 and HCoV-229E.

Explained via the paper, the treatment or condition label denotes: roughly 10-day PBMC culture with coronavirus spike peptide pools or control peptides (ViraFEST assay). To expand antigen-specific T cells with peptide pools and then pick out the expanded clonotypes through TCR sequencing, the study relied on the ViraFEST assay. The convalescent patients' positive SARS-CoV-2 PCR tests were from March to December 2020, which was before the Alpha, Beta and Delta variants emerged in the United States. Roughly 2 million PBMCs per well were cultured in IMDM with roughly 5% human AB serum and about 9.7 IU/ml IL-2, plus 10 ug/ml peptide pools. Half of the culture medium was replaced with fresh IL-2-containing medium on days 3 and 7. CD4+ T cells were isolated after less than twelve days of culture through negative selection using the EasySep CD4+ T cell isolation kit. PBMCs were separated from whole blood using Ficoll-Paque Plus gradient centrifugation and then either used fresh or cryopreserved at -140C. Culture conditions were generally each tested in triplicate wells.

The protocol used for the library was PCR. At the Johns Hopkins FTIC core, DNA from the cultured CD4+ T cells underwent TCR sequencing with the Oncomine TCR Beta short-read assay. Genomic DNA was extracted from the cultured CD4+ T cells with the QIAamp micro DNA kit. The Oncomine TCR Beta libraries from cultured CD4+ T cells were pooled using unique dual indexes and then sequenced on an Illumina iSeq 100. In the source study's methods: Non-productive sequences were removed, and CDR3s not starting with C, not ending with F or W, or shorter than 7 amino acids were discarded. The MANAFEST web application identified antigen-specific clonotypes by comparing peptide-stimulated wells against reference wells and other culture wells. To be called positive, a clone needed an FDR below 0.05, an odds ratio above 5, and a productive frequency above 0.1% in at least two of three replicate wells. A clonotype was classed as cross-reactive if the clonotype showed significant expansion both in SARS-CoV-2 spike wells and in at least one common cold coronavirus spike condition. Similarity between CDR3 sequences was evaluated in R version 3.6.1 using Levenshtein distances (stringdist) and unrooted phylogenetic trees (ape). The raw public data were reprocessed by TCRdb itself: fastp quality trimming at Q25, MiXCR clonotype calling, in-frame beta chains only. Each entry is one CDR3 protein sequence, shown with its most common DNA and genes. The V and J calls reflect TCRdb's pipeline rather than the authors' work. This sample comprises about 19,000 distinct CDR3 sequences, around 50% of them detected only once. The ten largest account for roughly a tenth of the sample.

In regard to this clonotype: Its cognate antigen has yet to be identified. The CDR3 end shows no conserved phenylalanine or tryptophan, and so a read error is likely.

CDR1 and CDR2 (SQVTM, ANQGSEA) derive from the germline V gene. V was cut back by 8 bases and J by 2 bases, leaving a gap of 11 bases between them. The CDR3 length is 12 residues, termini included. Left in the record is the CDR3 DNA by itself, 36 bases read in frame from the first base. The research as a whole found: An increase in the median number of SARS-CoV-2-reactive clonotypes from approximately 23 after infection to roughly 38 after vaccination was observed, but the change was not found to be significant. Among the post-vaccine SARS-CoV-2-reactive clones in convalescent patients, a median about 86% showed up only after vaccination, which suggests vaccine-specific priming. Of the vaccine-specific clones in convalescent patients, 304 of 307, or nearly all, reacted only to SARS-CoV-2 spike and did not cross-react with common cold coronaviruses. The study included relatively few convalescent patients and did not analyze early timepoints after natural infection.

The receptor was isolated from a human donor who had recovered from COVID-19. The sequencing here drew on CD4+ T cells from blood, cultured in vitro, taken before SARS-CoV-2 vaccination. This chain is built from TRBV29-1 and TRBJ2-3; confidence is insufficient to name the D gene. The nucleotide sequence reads TGCAGCCCTTATCACCACACAGATACGCAGTATTCT. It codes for CSPYHHTDTQYS.